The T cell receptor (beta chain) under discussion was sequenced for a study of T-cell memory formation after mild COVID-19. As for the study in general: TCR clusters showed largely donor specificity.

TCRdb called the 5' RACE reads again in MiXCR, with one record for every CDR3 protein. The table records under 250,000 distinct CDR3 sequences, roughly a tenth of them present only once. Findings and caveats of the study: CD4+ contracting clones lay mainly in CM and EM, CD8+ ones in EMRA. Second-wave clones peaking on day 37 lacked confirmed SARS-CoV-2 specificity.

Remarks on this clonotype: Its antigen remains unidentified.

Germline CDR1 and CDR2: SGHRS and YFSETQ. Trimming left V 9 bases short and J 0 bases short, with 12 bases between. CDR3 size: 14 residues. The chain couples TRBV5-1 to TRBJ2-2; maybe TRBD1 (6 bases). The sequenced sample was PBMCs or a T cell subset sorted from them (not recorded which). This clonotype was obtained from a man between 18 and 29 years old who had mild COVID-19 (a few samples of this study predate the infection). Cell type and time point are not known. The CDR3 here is CATAGTTNTGELFF. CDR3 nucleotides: TGCGCCACCGCCGGGACAACGAACACCGGGGAGCTGTTTTTT.